What follows describes a single T cell receptor (beta chain). Its antigen is unidentified. Described time point: week 11, during vaccination. Doses comprised 300 ug of mutant IDH1 20-mer peptide each, plus topical imiquimod. The sample belongs to a study of a mutant IDH1 vaccine in newly diagnosed glioma. Profiled with immunoSEQ multiplex PCR; TCRdb holds only in-frame clones, not every one. The sample carries just over 35,000 clones, around 80% recorded once. The CDR3 loop spans 15 amino acids. The V gene lost 0 bases and the J gene lost 2 bases, with 7 bases spanning the gap. Germline V lookup: CDR1 SGHVS, CDR2 FQNEAQ.

The sequence was obtained from a woman in her 30s with glioma. Some clones in this sample may be carry-over from other donors' samples. The sequenced sample was peripheral blood mononuclear cells (PBMCs), obtained from a glioma patient whose treatment included an IDH1 peptide vaccine. V and J are TRBV7-8 and TRBJ2-2, with D uncertain. CDR3 loop: CASSLASINTGELFF. The DNA of the CDR3 is TGTGCCAGCAGCTTAGCGTCTATAAACACCGGGGAGCTGTTTTTT.